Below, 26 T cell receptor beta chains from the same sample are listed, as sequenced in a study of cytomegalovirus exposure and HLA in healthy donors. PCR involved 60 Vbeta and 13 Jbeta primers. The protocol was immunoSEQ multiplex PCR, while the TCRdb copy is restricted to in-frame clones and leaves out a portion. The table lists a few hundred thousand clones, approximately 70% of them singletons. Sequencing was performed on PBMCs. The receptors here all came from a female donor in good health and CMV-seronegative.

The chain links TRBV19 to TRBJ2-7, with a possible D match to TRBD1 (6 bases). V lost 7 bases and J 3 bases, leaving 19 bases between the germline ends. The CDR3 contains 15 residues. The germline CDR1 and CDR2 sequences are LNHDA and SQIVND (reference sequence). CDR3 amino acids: CASKGVAGDLYEQYF. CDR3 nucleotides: TGTGCCAGTAAGGGTGTCGCAGGGGATCTCTACGAGCAGTACTTC.

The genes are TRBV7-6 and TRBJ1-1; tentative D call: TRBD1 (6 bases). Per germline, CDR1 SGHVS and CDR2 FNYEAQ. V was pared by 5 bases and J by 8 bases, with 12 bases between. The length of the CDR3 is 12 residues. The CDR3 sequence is CASSPFDREAFF. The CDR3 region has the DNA TGTGCCAGCAGCCCATTTGACAGGGAAGCTTTCTTT.

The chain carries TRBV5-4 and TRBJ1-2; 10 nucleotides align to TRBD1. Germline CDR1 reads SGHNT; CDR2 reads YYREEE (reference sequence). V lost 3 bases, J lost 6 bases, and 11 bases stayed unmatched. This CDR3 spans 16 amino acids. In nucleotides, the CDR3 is TGTGCCAGCAGCTACGTAGGGACAGGGGAAAGGAATGGCTACACCTTC. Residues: CASSYVGTGERNGYTF.

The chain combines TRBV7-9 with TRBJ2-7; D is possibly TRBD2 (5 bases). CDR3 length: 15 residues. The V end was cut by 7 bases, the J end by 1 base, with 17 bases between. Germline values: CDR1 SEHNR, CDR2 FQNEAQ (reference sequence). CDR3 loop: CASTLTGVVSYEQYF. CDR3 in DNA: TGTGCCAGCACCCTCACCGGGGTGGTATCCTACGAGCAGTACTTC.

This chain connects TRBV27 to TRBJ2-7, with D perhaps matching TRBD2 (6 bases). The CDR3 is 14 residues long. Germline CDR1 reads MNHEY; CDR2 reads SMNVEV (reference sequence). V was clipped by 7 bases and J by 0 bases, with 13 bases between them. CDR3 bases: TGTGCCAGCACCACGGGAGCCCCCTCCTACGAGCAGTACTTC. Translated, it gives CASTTGAPSYEQYF.

CDR3 sequence reads: CASSLGGRNNEQFF. The CDR3 coding sequence is TGCGCCAGCAGCTTGGGCGGGCGAAACAATGAGCAGTTCTTC. This chain links TRBV5-1 with TRBJ2-1; D might be TRBD2 (5 bases). The CDR3 runs to 14 residues. Germline-derived CDR1 and CDR2 are SGHRS and YFSETQ. Between the trimmed V and J ends, which lost 0 bases and 5 bases, there was a span of 9 bases.

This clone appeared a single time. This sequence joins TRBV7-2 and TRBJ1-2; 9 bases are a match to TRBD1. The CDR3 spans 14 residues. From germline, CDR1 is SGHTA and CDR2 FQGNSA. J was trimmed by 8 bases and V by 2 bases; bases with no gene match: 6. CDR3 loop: CASSLLGTGSGYTF. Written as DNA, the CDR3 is TGTGCCAGCAGCTTATTAGGGACAGGGAGCGGCTACACCTTC. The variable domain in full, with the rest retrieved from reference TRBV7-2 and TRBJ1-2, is GAGVSQSPSNKVTEKGKDVELRCDPISGHTALYWYRQSLGQGLEFLIYFQGNSAPDKSGLPSDRFSAERTGGSVSTLTIQRTQQEDSAVYLCASSLLGTGSGYTFGSGTRLTVV.

CDR3 nucleotide sequence: TGTGCCAGTAGTGTCTCATCAGTATACGAAAAACTGTTTTTT. Protein: CASSVSSVYEKLFF. This chain connects TRBV19 to TRBJ1-4; D is uncertain. This CDR3 is 14 amino acids long. Per germline, CDR1 LNHDA and CDR2 SQIVND (reference sequence). V was shortened by 5 bases and J by 8 bases, with 15 bases between the two germline ends.

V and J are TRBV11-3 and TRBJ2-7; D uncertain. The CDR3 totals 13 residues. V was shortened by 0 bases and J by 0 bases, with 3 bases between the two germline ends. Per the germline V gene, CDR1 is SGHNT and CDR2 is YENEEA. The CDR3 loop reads CASSLERSYEQYF. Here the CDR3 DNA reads TGTGCCAGCAGCTTAGAGCGCTCCTACGAGCAGTACTTC.

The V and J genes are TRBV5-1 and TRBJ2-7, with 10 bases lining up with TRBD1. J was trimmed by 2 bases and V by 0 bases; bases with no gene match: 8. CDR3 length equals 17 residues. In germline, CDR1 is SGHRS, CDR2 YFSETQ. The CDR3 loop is CASSLAKGTGETYEQYF. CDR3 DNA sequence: TGCGCCAGCAGCTTGGCAAAGGGGACAGGGGAAACCTACGAGCAGTACTTC.

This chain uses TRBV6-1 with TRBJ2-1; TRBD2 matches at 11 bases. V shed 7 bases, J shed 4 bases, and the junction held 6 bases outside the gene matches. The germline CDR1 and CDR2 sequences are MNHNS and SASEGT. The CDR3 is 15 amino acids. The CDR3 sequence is CASKAGLAGYNEQFF. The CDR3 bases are TGTGCCAGCAAGGCCGGACTAGCGGGTTACAATGAGCAGTTCTTC.

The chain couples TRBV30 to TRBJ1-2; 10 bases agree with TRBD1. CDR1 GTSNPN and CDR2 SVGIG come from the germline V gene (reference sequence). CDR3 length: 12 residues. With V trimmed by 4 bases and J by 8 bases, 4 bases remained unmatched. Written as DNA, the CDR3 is TGTGCCTGGACCCGGACAGGGGGAGGCTACACCTTC. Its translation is CAWTRTGGGYTF.

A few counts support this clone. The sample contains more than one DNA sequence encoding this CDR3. The CDR3 region has the DNA TGTGCCAGCAGCGAACAGAACACTGAAGCTTTCTTT. Translation gives CASSEQNTEAFF. The chain has TRBV2 and TRBJ1-1; D uncertain. With 6 bases removed from V and 1 base from J, the gap between germline ends came to 6 bases. Germline V gene lookup returns CDR1 SNHLY and CDR2 FYNNEI. CDR3 length equals 12 residues.

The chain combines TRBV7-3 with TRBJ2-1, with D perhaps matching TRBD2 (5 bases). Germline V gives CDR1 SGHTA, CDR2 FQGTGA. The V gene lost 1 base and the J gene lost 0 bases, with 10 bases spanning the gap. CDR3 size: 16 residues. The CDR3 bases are TGTGCCAGCAGCTTAAGCAGTAGCGCCTCCTACAATGAGCAGTTCTTC. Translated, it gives CASSLSSSASYNEQFF. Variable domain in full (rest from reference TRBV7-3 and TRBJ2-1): GAGVSQTPSNKVTEKGKYVELRCDPISGHTALYWYRQSLGQGPEFLIYFQGTGAADDSGLPNDRFFAVRPEGSVSTLKIQRTERGDSAVYLCASSLSSSASYNEQFFGPGTRLTVL.

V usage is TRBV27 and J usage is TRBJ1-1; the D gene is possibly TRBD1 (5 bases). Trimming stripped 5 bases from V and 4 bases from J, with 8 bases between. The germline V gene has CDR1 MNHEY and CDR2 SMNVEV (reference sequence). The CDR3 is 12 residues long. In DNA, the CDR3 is TGTGCCAGCAGTCCGGGACTCACTGAAGCTTTCTTT. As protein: CASSPGLTEAFF.

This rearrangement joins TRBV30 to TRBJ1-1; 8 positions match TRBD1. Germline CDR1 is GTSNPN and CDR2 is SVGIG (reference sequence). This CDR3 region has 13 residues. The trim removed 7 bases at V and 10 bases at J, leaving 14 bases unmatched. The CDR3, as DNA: TGTGCCTCATCCCGGGACAGGCCCCTAACAGCTTTCTTT. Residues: CASSRDRPLTAFF.

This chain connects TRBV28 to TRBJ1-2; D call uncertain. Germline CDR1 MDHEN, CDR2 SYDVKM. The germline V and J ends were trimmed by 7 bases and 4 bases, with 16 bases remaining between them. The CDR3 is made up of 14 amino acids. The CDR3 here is CASKSNPTFYGYTF. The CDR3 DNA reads TGTGCCAGCAAGAGTAATCCCACCTTCTATGGCTACACCTTC.

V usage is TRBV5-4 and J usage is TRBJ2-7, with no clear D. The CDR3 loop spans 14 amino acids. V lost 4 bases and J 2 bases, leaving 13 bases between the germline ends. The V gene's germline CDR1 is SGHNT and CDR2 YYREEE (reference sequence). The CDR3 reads CASSLMRSTYEQYF. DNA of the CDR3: TGTGCCAGCAGCCTGATGCGGTCCACCTACGAGCAGTACTTC.

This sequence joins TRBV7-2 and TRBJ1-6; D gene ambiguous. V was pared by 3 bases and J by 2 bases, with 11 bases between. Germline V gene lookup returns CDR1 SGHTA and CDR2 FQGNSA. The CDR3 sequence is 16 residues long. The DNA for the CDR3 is TGTGCCAGCAGCTTCTCGTCCCAGACCTATAATTCACCCCTCCACTTT. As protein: CASSFSSQTYNSPLHF.

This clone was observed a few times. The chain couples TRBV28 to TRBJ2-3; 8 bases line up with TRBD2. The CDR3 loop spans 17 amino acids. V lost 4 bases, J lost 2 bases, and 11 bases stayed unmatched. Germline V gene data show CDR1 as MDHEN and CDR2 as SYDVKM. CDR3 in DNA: TGTGCCAGCAGTTCAATAGCGGGACGCGTGGACACAGATACGCAGTATTTT. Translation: CASSSIAGRVDTDTQYF. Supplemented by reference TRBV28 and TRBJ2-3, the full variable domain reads DVKVTQSSRYLVKRTGEKVFLECVQDMDHENMFWYRQDPGLGLRLIYFSYDVKMKEKGDIPEGYSVSREKKERFSLILESASTNQTSMYLCASSSIAGRVDTDTQYFGPGTRLTVL.

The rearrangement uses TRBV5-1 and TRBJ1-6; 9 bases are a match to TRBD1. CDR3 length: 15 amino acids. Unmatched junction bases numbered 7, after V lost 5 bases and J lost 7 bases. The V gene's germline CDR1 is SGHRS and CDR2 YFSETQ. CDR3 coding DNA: TGCGCCAGCAGTTGGGACAGGGTCGTGAATTCACCCCTCCACTTT. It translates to CASSWDRVVNSPLHF. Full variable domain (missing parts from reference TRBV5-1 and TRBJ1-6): KAGVTQTPRYLIKTRGQQVTLSCSPISGHRSVSWYQQTPGQGLQFLFEYFSETQRNKGNFPGRFSGRQFSNSRSEMNVSTLELGDSALYLCASSWDRVVNSPLHFGNGTRLTVT.

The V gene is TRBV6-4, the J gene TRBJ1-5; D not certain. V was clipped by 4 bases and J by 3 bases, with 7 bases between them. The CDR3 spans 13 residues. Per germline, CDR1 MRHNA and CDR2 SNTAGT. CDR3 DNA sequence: TGTGCCAGCAGTGCCACAGTCAATCAGCCCCAGCATTTT. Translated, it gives CASSATVNQPQHF.

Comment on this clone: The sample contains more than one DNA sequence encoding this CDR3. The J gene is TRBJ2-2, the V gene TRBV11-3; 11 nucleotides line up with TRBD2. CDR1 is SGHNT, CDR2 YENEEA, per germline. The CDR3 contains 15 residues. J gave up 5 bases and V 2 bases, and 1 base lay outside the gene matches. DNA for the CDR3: TGTGCCAGCAGCTTATTAGCGGGAGGGACCGGGGAGCTGTTTTTT. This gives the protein CASSLLAGGTGELFF.

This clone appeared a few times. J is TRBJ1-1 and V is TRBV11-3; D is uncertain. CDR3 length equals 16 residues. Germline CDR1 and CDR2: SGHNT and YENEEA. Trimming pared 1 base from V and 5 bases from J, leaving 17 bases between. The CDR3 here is CASSLGWAPSGTEAFF. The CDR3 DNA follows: TGTGCCAGCAGCTTAGGGTGGGCCCCCTCGGGAACTGAAGCTTTCTTT.

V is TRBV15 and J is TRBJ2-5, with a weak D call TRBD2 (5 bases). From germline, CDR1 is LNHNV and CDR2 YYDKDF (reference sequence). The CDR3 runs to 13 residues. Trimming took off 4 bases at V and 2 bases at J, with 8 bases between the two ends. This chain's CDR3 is CATSIPGQETQYF. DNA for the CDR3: TGTGCCACCAGCATCCCGGGACAAGAGACCCAGTACTTC.

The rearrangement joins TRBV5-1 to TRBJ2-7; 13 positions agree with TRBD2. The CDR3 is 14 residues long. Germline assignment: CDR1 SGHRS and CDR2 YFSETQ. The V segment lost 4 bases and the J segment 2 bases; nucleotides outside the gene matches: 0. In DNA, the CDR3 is TGCGCCAGCAGCGGGACTAGCGGGGCCTACGAGCAGTACTTC. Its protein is CASSGTSGAYEQYF.